This T cell receptor beta chain was captured by sequencing in a study of T cell changes during pregnancy in multiple sclerosis. This table comes from immunoSEQ multiplex PCR, and its TCRdb copy is limited to in-frame clones, with some not included. The table lists 35,000 to 55,000 clones, 88% of them singletons, with 5.5% to 6% in the top ten. This CDR3 is built from 12 residues. V lost 2 bases to trimming and J lost 5 bases, with 6 bases between them. Germline V lookup: CDR1 SGHNT, CDR2 YENEEA. The receptor comes from a female donor in good health, enrolled as a control in a pregnancy study. This sample comprised CD8+ T cells from peripheral blood mononuclear cells, obtained after pregnancy. The genes are TRBV11-3 and TRBJ2-5, with D possibly TRBD1 on 5 matching bases. CDR3 DNA sequence: TGTGCCAGCAGCTTACCAGGGGAGACCCAGTACTTC. It yields the protein CASSLPGETQYF.